This record concerns one T cell receptor beta chain sequence. The sample comes from a study of blood T cell repertoires in COVID-19. Background on the study: COVID-19 samples, acute and convalescent, were from the United States, Italy and Spain. PBMCs, B-cell-depleted T cells, or T cells provided the cDNA or gDNA that made up the material.

Individuals aged about 18 to 90 years were recruited from about two dozen US areas. In assigning cohorts, the study relied on participant-reported clinical history. This table comes from immunoSEQ multiplex PCR, and its TCRdb copy is limited to in-frame clones, with some not included. The data contain about 200,000 clones, about 83% of them singletons. There are 17 residues in the CDR3. Looked up from germline, CDR1 is SGHVS and CDR2 is FNYEAQ. V dropped 5 bases and J dropped 3; count of bases not matched to a gene: 10. The receptor comes from a woman aged 45-65 years who had been exposed to COVID-19. Sequenced input: PBMCs or T cells enriched from blood (not recorded which). The rearrangement uses TRBV7-6 and TRBJ2-1, with 10 bases identical to TRBD2. The CDR3 is CASSRSTGTSDYNEQFF. The CDR3 nucleotides read TGTGCCAGCAGCCGATCAACCGGGACTAGCGACTACAATGAGCAGTTCTTC.